These 25 T cell receptor beta chains were sequenced from one sample in a study of circulating CD8 cells and anti-PD-1 response in melanoma (dated by TCRdb to the early 2020s). Sequencing was performed on a NextSeq 500. The QIAseq Immune Repertoire RNA Library Kit, Human TCR Panel, was used to prepare TCR libraries from 15 ng of total RNA. Clones were called with MiXCR by TCRdb after fastp trimmed the public reads at Q25, and only in-frame beta chains were retained. Every distinct CDR3 protein forms one entry, paired with its most common genes and DNA. The sample data list 1,500 to 2,500 distinct CDR3 sequences, and less than 9% of these were observed just once. In total, the top ten clones hold 8.1% of the sample. Using a BD FACSAria II cell sorter, four subsets defined by PD-1 and/or TIGIT were sorted from live CD3+CD8+TCRalphabeta+ cells. The specimen comprised CD8+ T cells from PBMCs, sampled at baseline or after one month of anti-PD-1 therapy (not recorded which). Every receptor here comes from a human donor with melanoma.

By sample fraction, this clonotype is medium-sized. V usage is TRBV14 and J usage is TRBJ2-6, with 10 bases that match TRBD1. In germline, CDR1 is SGHDN, CDR2 FVKESK. V lost 4 bases and J lost 4; bases outside the gene matches: 10. The CDR3 sequence is 18 residues long. CDR3 in amino acids: CASSPPGQGFLGANVLTF. CDR3 bases: TGTGCCAGCAGCCCTCCGGGACAGGGGTTTTTGGGGGCCAACGTCCTGACTTTC.

A remark on this clonotype: This probably arose from a read error, given a far larger clone one base away. V usage is TRBV27 and J usage is TRBJ2-7; D unresolved. From germline, CDR1 is MNHEY and CDR2 SMNVEV (reference sequence). V was trimmed by 4 bases and J by 7 bases, leaving 20 bases between them. This CDR3 spans 15 amino acids. The CDR3 is CASSSNLEPYNEQYF. The CDR3 DNA reads as TGTGCCAGCAGTTCGAATCTAGAACCCTACAATGAGCAGTACTTC.

There are a few counts of this clonotype. The rearrangement joins TRBV4-1 to TRBJ2-1; 8 nucleotides agree with TRBD2. This CDR3 has 16 residues. Germline V gene data show CDR1 as MGHRA and CDR2 as YSYEKL. Trimming cost V 0 bases and J 4 bases; bases outside gene matches: 5. The CDR3 here is CASSQEGTRPYNEQFF. The CDR3 nucleotides read TGCGCCAGCAGCCAAGAAGGGACTAGGCCTTACAATGAGCAGTTCTTC.

This clonotype is medium-sized by share. The CDR3: CASSLAGTGRDSYEQYF. In nucleotides, the CDR3 is TGTGCCAGCAGCTTAGCCGGGACTGGGCGAGACTCCTACGAGCAGTACTTC. V is TRBV7-2 and J is TRBJ2-7; possibly TRBD2 for D (6 bases). CDR1 and CDR2 from the germline V gene are SGHTA and FQGNSA. Trimming stripped 0 bases from V and 0 bases from J, with 15 bases between. This CDR3 has 17 residues.

This clonotype rates as large. The chain couples TRBV6-6 to TRBJ2-5; D possibly corresponds to TRBD2 (6 bases). CDR1 MNHNY and CDR2 SVGAGI come from the germline V gene (reference sequence). This CDR3 is built from 15 residues. The V end lost 3 bases, the J end lost 2 bases, and 13 bases lay between the germline ends. The CDR3 loop is CASSYYRTNQETQYF. In DNA, the CDR3 is TGTGCCAGCAGTTATTACCGGACTAATCAAGAGACCCAGTACTTC.

In this sample, this clonotype is large. This chain links TRBV27 with TRBJ2-5; TRBD1 aligns across 8 bases. CDR1 and CDR2 (germline): MNHEY, SMNVEV (reference sequence). V lost 1 base, J lost 4 bases, and 5 bases stayed unmatched. CDR3 length: 15 amino acids. The CDR3 DNA reads TGTGCCAGCAGTTTATGGACAGGGAAAGGAGAGACCCAGTACTTC. Translated, it gives CASSLWTGKGETQYF.

Within the sample, this clonotype is medium-sized. The chain couples TRBV6-5 to TRBJ2-1, with 13 bases that match TRBD2. CDR1 and CDR2 from the germline V gene are MNHEY and SVGAGI. V shed 6 bases, J shed 6 bases, and the junction held 5 bases outside the gene matches. The CDR3 runs to 15 residues. The CDR3 bases are TGTGCCAGCAGCCAACTAGCGGGAGGGATCAATGAGCAGTTCTTC. Its protein is CASSQLAGGINEQFF.

The chain recombines TRBV5-6 with TRBJ2-3; 7 positions match TRBD1. This CDR3 has 15 residues. V gave up 4 bases and J gave up 3 bases; unmatched junction bases: 8. Germline-derived CDR1 and CDR2 are SGHDT and YYEEEE. In DNA form, the CDR3 reads TGTGCCAGCAGCGGAAGACAGGGTAATACAGATACGCAGTATTTT. It translates to CASSGRQGNTDTQYF.

This clonotype showed up just once. A much larger clonotype is one base distant, so this may be a read error. The genes are TRBV2 and TRBJ2-7; D perhaps matches TRBD1 (5 bases). CDR3 length: 15 amino acids. V shed 6 bases and J shed 2 bases, with 17 bases lying between them. Germline assignment: CDR1 SNHLY and CDR2 FYNNEI. The CDR3 sequence: CASRDLDMGPYEQYF. As DNA, the CDR3 is TGTGCCAGCAGGGATCTCGACATGGGGCCCTACGAGCAGTACTTC.

By proportion, this clonotype is medium-sized. The gene calls are TRBV24-1 and TRBJ1-2, with D unresolved. This CDR3 has 13 residues. In germline, CDR1 is KGHDR, CDR2 SFDVKD. The ends were cut back, 0 bases at V and 7 bases at J, with 8 bases in the middle. In DNA form, the CDR3 reads TGTGCCACCAGTGATTTGTCCGATTCTGGCTACACCTTC. Translating gives CATSDLSDSGYTF.

The rearrangement links TRBV19 to TRBJ2-1; no clear D gene. From germline, CDR1 is LNHDA and CDR2 SQIVND (reference sequence). CDR3 length: 14 amino acids. V dropped 7 bases and J dropped 5 bases, with 15 bases sitting between them. CDR3 sequence: CASTLVDVNNEQFF. The CDR3 coding sequence is TGTGCCAGTACTCTAGTGGACGTAAACAATGAGCAGTTCTTC.

Within the sample, this clonotype is medium-sized. This rearrangement joins TRBV9 to TRBJ1-5; 7 bases line up with TRBD1. J was trimmed by 7 bases and V by 4 bases; bases with no gene match: 11. Germline-derived CDR1 and CDR2 are SGDLS and YYNGEE. This CDR3 comprises 15 residues. The CDR3, as DNA: TGTGCCAGCAGCCCAAACGACAGGGCCAGACAGCCCCAGCATTTT. Encoded protein: CASSPNDRARQPQHF.

The chain combines TRBV9 with TRBJ2-3; the D call may be TRBD1 or TRBD2 (5 bases each). The CDR3 contains 15 residues. Trimming cost V 3 bases and J 4 bases, with 15 bases left between them. Germline V CDR1 and CDR2: SGDLS, YYNGEE. The CDR3 sequence is CASSEFALGADTQYF. In DNA, the CDR3 is TGTGCCAGCAGCGAATTTGCGTTGGGGGCAGATACGCAGTATTTT.

The V call is TRBV2, the J call TRBJ2-7, with TRBD1 as a possible D gene (6 bases). The CDR3 runs 13 residues. The germline V and J ends were trimmed by 9 bases and 2 bases, with 14 bases remaining between them. Per the germline V gene, CDR1 is SNHLY and CDR2 is FYNNEI. CDR3 bases: TGTGCCAGTCAGACAGGCCTCCCCTACGAGCAGTACTTC. Translated: CASQTGLPYEQYF.

This clonotype was detected a few times. The chain employs TRBV20-1 and TRBJ2-7; maybe TRBD2 (6 bases). The germline V gene has CDR1 DFQATT and CDR2 SNEGSKA (reference sequence). The CDR3 has 14 amino acids. The V and J ends lost 6 bases and 4 bases respectively, with 19 bases between them. In DNA form, the CDR3 reads TGCAGTGCGCCTCTCCGGGACTTTCCGTACGAGCAGTACTTC. Its translation is CSAPLRDFPYEQYF.

This clonotype was observed a handful of times. The chain couples TRBV6-6 to TRBJ1-5, with 7 bases lining up with TRBD1. V was pared by 2 bases and J by 7 bases, with 8 bases of the junction left unmatched. Looked up from germline, CDR1 is MNHNY and CDR2 is SVGAGI (reference sequence). The CDR3 runs to 15 residues. The CDR3 sequence: CASSYHRQGGQPQHF. The CDR3 coding sequence is TGTGCCAGCAGTTACCACCGACAGGGTGGCCAGCCCCAGCATTTT.

The chain joins TRBV19 to TRBJ1-2; 12 positions match TRBD1. The ends lost 5 bases at V and 7 bases at J; junction bases unmatched: 8. The germline V gene encodes CDR1 LNHDA and CDR2 SQIVND (reference sequence). This CDR3 has 15 amino acids. The CDR3 loop reads CASSLGTGGVPGYTF. CDR3 nucleotides: TGTGCCAGTAGTCTTGGGACAGGGGGCGTGCCTGGCTACACCTTC. Full variable domain (outside the CDR3, taken from reference TRBV19 and TRBJ1-2): DGGITQSPKYLFRKEGQNVTLSCEQNLNHDAMYWYRQDPGQGLRLIYYSQIVNDFQKGDIAEGYSVSREKKESFPLTVTSAQKNPTAFYLCASSLGTGGVPGYTFGSGTRLTVV.

By sample share, this clonotype is medium-sized. The chain's CDR3 is CASSLIVGRTYEQYF. In DNA form, the CDR3 reads TGTGCCAGCAGTTTAATAGTGGGGCGGACCTACGAGCAGTACTTC. V gene TRBV27 combines with J gene TRBJ2-7, with a weak D call TRBD1 (5 bases). Germline CDR1 MNHEY, CDR2 SMNVEV (reference sequence). The CDR3 is 15 residues long. Trimming pared 2 bases from V and 2 bases from J, leaving 13 bases between.

This clonotype was counted only a few times. This chain uses TRBV30 with TRBJ2-7, with D maybe TRBD2 (5 bases). Trimming took 0 bases from V and 4 from J, leaving 13 bases between them. Germline V lookup: CDR1 GTSNPN, CDR2 SVGIG (reference sequence). CDR3 length: 14 amino acids. CDR3: CAWSVGRGLYEQYF. In DNA form, the CDR3 reads TGTGCCTGGAGTGTAGGGAGAGGGTTGTACGAGCAGTACTTC. The full variable domain, with the rest looked up from reference TRBV30 and TRBJ2-7, is SQTIHQWPATLVQPVGSPLSLECTVEGTSNPNLYWYRQAAGRGLQLLFYSVGIGQISSEVPQNLSASRPQDRQFILSSKKLLLSDSGFYLCAWSVGRGLYEQYFGPGTRLTVT.

The gene calls are TRBV6-2 or TRBV6-3 and TRBJ2-5; D might be TRBD1 (6 bases). Looked up from germline, CDR1 is MNHEY and CDR2 is SVGEGT. V gave up 0 bases and J gave up 3 bases, with 11 bases separating them. CDR3 length: 15 residues. CDR3 bases: TGTGCCAGCAGTTACTCGATGGGACAAGAAGAGACCCAGTACTTC. It translates to CASSYSMGQEETQYF.

This clonotype is deemed large. The chain combines TRBV19 with TRBJ2-3, with 10 bases that match TRBD2. The CDR3 is 15 amino acids. Germline loops: CDR1 LNHDA, CDR2 SQIVND (reference sequence). With 5 bases clipped from V and 2 bases from J, the junction kept 4 bases outside the gene matches. The CDR3 DNA follows: TGTGCCAGTAGTTCCGGGACTAGCGTCACAGATACGCAGTATTTT. It translates to CASSSGTSVTDTQYF.

As concerns this clonotype: Being one base from a much bigger clone, this may be a read error. V gene TRBV29-1 combines with J gene TRBJ2-7; the D is unclear. The CDR3 length is 12 residues. Germline V lookup: CDR1 SQVTM, CDR2 ANQGSEA. CDR3 sequence: CSGTERGYERYF. The CDR3 nucleotides are TGCAGCGGTACAGAGCGTGGCTACGAGCGGTACTTC.

This clonotype qualifies as medium-sized. This chain links TRBV11-2 with TRBJ1-1; a possible D gene is TRBD1 (5 bases). CDR1 and CDR2 (germline): SGHAT, FQNNGV. Trimming cost V 5 bases and J 2 bases, with 12 bases left between them. CDR3 length equals 14 residues. The CDR3 DNA reads as TGTGCCAGCAGCCCATTGACAGAAAACACTGAAGCTTTCTTT. Residues: CASSPLTENTEAFF.

The chain employs TRBV19 and TRBJ2-5; D ambiguous. Germline-derived CDR1 and CDR2 are LNHDA and SQIVND (reference sequence). The germline V and J ends were trimmed by 10 bases and 4 bases, with 19 bases remaining between them. The CDR3 has 14 amino acids. The CDR3 bases are TGTGCCACTCGAGGCGCCTCGTATCGAGAGACCCAGTACTTC. Amino acid sequence: CATRGASYRETQYF.

Judged by abundance, this clonotype is medium-sized. The chain carries TRBV23-1 and TRBJ1-5; no definite D call. TRBV23-1 is given ORF status, its function remaining uncertain. CDR3 size: 16 residues. Trimming removed 2 bases from V and 4 bases from J, with 15 bases in between. CDR3: CASSQKIRAVNQPQHF. The CDR3 DNA follows: TGCGCCAGCAGTCAAAAGATACGGGCAGTTAATCAGCCCCAGCATTTT.